These T cell receptor beta chains were read from a single sample in a study of a mutant IDH1 vaccine in newly diagnosed glioma. Assay: immunoSEQ multiplex PCR; the TCRdb copy retains only in-frame clones and omits some. The sample holds 60,000 to 65,000 clones, around 84% seen once. The antigens for these receptors are not known. Here the sequenced sample was PBMCs, taken from a glioma patient whose treatment included an IDH1 peptide vaccine. The receptors here all came from a man aged 25 to 45 with glioma. The CDR3 runs from the conserved cysteine through the conserved F or W. Not all rows give a size; the values are once, few, many and, for expanded clones, a class.

j_gene: TRBJ2-7; v_gene: TRBV5-4; abundance: .; CDR3aa: CASSAGQSYEQYF
j_gene: TRBJ1-5; v_gene: TRBV6-5; abundance: .; CDR3aa: CASSSYRGSGNQPQHF
j_gene: TRBJ2-7; v_gene: TRBV10-1; abundance: .; CDR3aa: CASSEGQGRSYEQYF
j_gene: TRBJ2-3; v_gene: TRBV28; abundance: .; CDR3aa: CASSFTDTQYF
j_gene: TRBJ1-2; v_gene: TRBV6-6; abundance: .; CDR3aa: CASSPTGGADYGYTF
j_gene: TRBJ2-7; v_gene: TRBV7-2; abundance: .; CDR3aa: CASSGKGFSGGYEQYF
j_gene: TRBJ1-1; v_gene: TRBV5-1; abundance: .; CDR3aa: CASSLTGGETNTEAFF
j_gene: TRBJ2-7; v_gene: TRBV11-1; abundance: .; CDR3aa: CASSVAGGGYEQYF
j_gene: TRBJ2-7; v_gene: TRBV9; abundance: .; CDR3aa: CASSVGTGVAEQYF
j_gene: TRBJ1-6; v_gene: TRBV5-1; abundance: .; CDR3aa: CASSLGGISNSPLHF
j_gene: TRBJ2-3; v_gene: TRBV4-1; abundance: .; CDR3aa: CASSQQPGQAEHMQYF
j_gene: TRBJ2-1; v_gene: TRBV7-2; abundance: few; CDR3aa: CASSPGQSEQFF
j_gene: TRBJ1-2; v_gene: TRBV6-5; abundance: .; CDR3aa: CASSYSRRAPYTF
j_gene: TRBJ2-2; v_gene: TRBV5-5; abundance: .; CDR3aa: CASGRYRGAGELFF
j_gene: TRBJ2-7; v_gene: TRBV11-2; abundance: .; CDR3aa: CASSLGRGYEQYF
j_gene: TRBJ2-7; v_gene: TRBV18; abundance: .; CDR3aa: CASSPSGSSYEQYF
j_gene: TRBJ2-7; v_gene: TRBV27; abundance: .; CDR3aa: CASRISTYRDYEQYF
j_gene: TRBJ2-7; v_gene: TRBV4-1; abundance: .; CDR3aa: CASSQERGLAHEQYF
j_gene: TRBJ2-5; v_gene: TRBV6-7; abundance: .; CDR3aa: CASSSERLGLAGFETQYF
j_gene: TRBJ1-2; v_gene: TRBV7-8; abundance: few; CDR3aa: CASSLGGATIYGYTF
j_gene: TRBJ2-3; v_gene: TRBV6-1; abundance: .; CDR3aa: CASREAGPDTQYF
j_gene: TRBJ1-1; v_gene: TRBV28; abundance: .; CDR3aa: CASSLTRRAFF
j_gene: TRBJ2-3; v_gene: TRBV2; abundance: .; CDR3aa: CASSSGIGGITDTQYF
j_gene: TRBJ2-7; v_gene: TRBV28; abundance: .; CDR3aa: CASRIGRGYYEQYF
j_gene: TRBJ2-7; v_gene: TRBV14; abundance: .; CDR3aa: CASSQPWTGVYEQYF
j_gene: TRBJ2-3; v_gene: TRBV27; abundance: .; CDR3aa: CASNPLGTDTQYF
j_gene: TRBJ2-1; v_gene: TRBV7-7; abundance: .; CDR3aa: CASSSAGTGSNEQFF
j_gene: TRBJ2-7; v_gene: TRBV28; abundance: .; CDR3aa: CASSWARVSYEQYF
j_gene: TRBJ1-2; v_gene: TRBV18; abundance: .; CDR3aa: CASSQNREGYTF
j_gene: TRBJ1-2; v_gene: TRBV28; abundance: .; CDR3aa: CASSPGGGYGYTF
j_gene: TRBJ2-3; v_gene: TRBV2; abundance: .; CDR3aa: CASSDRGLTDTQYF
j_gene: TRBJ2-7; v_gene: TRBV5-1; abundance: .; CDR3aa: CASSSGTNEQYF
j_gene: TRBJ1-2; v_gene: TRBV5-1; abundance: .; CDR3aa: CASSKDRDGYTF
j_gene: TRBJ1-4; v_gene: TRBV6-6; abundance: .; CDR3aa: CASSGTATNEKLFF
j_gene: TRBJ2-3; v_gene: TRBV7-9; abundance: .; CDR3aa: CASRIAGLAGGRTDTQYF
j_gene: TRBJ2-7; v_gene: TRBV28; abundance: .; CDR3aa: CASVSGDEQYF
j_gene: TRBJ2-7; v_gene: TRBV7-2; abundance: few; CDR3aa: CASSPTVGQGYEQYF
j_gene: TRBJ1-2; v_gene: TRBV6-5; abundance: .; CDR3aa: CASRPGTGPNYGYTF
j_gene: TRBJ1-5; v_gene: TRBV5-6; abundance: .; CDR3aa: CASSLVGQPQHF
j_gene: TRBJ2-3; v_gene: TRBV19; abundance: .; CDR3aa: CASRGGGHGDTQYF
j_gene: TRBJ1-6; v_gene: TRBV6-6; abundance: .; CDR3aa: CASSYYLTGEYSPLHF
j_gene: TRBJ2-7; v_gene: TRBV15; abundance: .; CDR3aa: CATSSLAGGLEQYF
j_gene: TRBJ1-6; v_gene: TRBV2; abundance: .; CDR3aa: CASSAAGSRRINSPLHF
j_gene: TRBJ2-7; v_gene: TRBV7-6; abundance: .; CDR3aa: CASSPGAGGDEQYF
j_gene: TRBJ1-1; v_gene: TRBV2; abundance: .; CDR3aa: CASRDRKRTEAFF
j_gene: TRBJ2-3; v_gene: TRBV5-1; abundance: .; CDR3aa: CASSFEGGDTQYF
j_gene: TRBJ2-1; v_gene: TRBV6-5; abundance: .; CDR3aa: CASSLSGGAREQFF